These 2 T cell receptor beta chains were all obtained from the same sample, sequenced in a study of CD8 T cells in ankylosing spondylitis. One entry per CDR3 protein results from TCRdb running MiXCR on the 5' RACE reads. The sample lists about 140,000 distinct CDR3 sequences, roughly 34% seen once, with 6% in the top ten. The sequencing input was synovial fluid, either unsorted or a sorted T cell fraction (not recorded which). These receptor sequences come from a male donor with ankylosing spondylitis.

In nucleotides, the CDR3 is TGTGCCAGCAGCTTCAGGGCCCCTGAAGCTTTCTTT. Amino acid sequence: CASSFRAPEAFF. The rearrangement joins TRBV7-8 to TRBJ1-1, with D possibly matching TRBD1 (5 bases). Trimming took 3 bases from V and 6 from J, leaving 8 bases between them. The CDR3 has 12 amino acids. Germline values: CDR1 SGHVS, CDR2 FQNEAQ.

The CDR3 DNA reads TGTGCCAGCAGCACCGACAGGGTTGGCACCGGGGAGCTGTTTTTT. Its translation: CASSTDRVGTGELFF. The chain joins TRBV7-8 to TRBJ2-2; 7 bases agree with TRBD1. V lost 5 bases, J lost 4 bases, and 7 bases stayed unmatched. The CDR3 is made up of 15 amino acids. In germline, CDR1 is SGHVS, CDR2 FQNEAQ.